This TCR beta chain was identified during a study of blood T cell repertoires in COVID-19. Study background: Samples representing acute and convalescent COVID-19 were sourced from the United States, Italy and Spain.

The authors' processing: It was from reference gene primer amplification that nucleated cell counts were estimated. Clones were sequenced by immunoSEQ multiplex PCR, and TCRdb holds only the in-frame ones, with some missing. V, J and clone size reflect that table, while D and trimming were determined from the DNA. The repertoire includes 150,000 to 200,000 clones, around 86% of them detected once, and approximately 6.5% sits in the top ten. This sequence originates from a woman aged 40 to 50 with acute or convalescent COVID-19. The sample was peripheral blood.

The CDR3 loop reads CASSSYTTVNNSPLHF. CDR3 bases: TGTGCCAGCAGTTCCTACACTACTGTTAATAATTCACCCCTCCACTTT. The chain employs TRBV6-5 and TRBJ1-6; no clear D gene. CDR1 MNHEY and CDR2 SVGAGI come from the germline V gene. This CDR3 is built from 16 residues. With 4 bases removed from V and 5 bases from J, the gap between germline ends came to 15 bases.